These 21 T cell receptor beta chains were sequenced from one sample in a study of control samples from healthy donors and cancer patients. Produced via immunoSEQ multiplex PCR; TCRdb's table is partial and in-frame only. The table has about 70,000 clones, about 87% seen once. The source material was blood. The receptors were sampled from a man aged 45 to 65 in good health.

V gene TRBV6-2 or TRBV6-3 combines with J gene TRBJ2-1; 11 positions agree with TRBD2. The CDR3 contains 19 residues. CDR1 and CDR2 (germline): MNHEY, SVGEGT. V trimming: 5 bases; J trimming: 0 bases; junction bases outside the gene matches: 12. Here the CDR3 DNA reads TGTGCCAGCAGTCAAACGACTAGCGGGAATACCGCCTCCTACAATGAGCAGTTCTTC. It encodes CASSQTTSGNTASYNEQFF.

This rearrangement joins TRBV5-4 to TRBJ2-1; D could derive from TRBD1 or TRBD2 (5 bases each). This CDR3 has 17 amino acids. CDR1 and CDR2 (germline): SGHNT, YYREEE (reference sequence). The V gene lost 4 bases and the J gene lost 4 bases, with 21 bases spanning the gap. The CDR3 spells CASSMRTGREWYNEQFF. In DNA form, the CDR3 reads TGTGCCAGCAGCATGCGGACGGGACGAGAGTGGTACAATGAGCAGTTCTTC.

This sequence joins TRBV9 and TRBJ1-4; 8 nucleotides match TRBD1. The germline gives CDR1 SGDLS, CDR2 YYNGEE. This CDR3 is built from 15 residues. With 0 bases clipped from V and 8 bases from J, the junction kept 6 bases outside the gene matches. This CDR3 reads CASSVETGVGEKLFF. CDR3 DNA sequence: TGTGCCAGCAGCGTAGAGACAGGGGTCGGGGAAAAACTGTTTTTT.

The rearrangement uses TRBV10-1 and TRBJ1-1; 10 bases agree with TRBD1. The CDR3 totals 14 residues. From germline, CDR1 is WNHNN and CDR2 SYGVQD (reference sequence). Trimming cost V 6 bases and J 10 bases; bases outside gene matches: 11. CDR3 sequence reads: CASSPKTGGIGAFF. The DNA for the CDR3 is TGCGCCAGCAGCCCCAAGACAGGGGGCATCGGAGCTTTCTTT.

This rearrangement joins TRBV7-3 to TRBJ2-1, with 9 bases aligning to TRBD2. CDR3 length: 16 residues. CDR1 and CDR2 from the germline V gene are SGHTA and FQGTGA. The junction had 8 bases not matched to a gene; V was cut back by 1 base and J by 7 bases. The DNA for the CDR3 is TGTGCCAGCAGCTTAAGCCGCGGGGGGGCCGAGAATGAGCAGTTCTTC. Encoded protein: CASSLSRGGAENEQFF.

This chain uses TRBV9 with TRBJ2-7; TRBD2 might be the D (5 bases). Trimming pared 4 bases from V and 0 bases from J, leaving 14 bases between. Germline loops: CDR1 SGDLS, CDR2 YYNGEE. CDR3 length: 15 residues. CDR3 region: CASSQEPGISYEQYF. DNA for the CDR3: TGTGCCAGCAGCCAAGAACCGGGGATCTCCTACGAGCAGTACTTC.

CDR3 nucleotides: TGTGCCAGCAGCACCTATAGCGGGAGGGCCTGGATTGGAGAGACCCAGTACTTC. It yields the protein CASSTYSGRAWIGETQYF. The chain carries TRBV7-2 and TRBJ2-5; 11 bases fit TRBD2. The junction had 15 bases not matched to a gene; V was cut back by 5 bases and J by 4 bases. The CDR3 covers 18 residues. Germline V lookup: CDR1 SGHTA, CDR2 FQGNSA.

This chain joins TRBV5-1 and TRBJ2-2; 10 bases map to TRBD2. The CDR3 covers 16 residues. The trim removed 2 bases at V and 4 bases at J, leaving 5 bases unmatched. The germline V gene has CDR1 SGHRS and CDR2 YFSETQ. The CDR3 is CASSLRTSGGTGELFF. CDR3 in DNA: TGCGCCAGCAGCTTACGGACTAGCGGCGGCACCGGGGAGCTGTTTTTT.

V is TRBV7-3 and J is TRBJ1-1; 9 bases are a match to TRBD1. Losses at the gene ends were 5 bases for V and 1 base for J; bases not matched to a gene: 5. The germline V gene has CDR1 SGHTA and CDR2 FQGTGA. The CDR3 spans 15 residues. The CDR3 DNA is TGTGCCAGCAGCGCCGGGACAGGGCGGAACACTGAAGCTTTCTTT. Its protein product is CASSAGTGRNTEAFF.

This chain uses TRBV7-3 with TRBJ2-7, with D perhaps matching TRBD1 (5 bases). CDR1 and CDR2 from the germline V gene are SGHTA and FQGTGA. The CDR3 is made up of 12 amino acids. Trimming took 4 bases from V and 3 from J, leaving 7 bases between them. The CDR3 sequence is CASSSTDYEQYF. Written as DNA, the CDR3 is TGTGCCAGCAGCTCGACAGACTACGAGCAGTACTTC.

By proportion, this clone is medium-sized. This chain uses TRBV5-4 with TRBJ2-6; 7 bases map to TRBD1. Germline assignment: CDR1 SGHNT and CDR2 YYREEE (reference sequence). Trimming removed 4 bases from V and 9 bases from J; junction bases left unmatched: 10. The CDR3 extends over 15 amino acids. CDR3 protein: CASSPTGRSVNVLTF. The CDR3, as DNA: TGTGCCAGCAGCCCGACAGGGCGAAGTGTCAACGTCCTGACTTTC.

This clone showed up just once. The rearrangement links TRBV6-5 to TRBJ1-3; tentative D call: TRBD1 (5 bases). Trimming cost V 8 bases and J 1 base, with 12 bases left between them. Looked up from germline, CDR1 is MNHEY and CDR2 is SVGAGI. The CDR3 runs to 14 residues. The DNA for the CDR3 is TGTGCCAGCCAAGGCGGGGGTTCTGGAAACACCATATATTTT. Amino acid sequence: CASQGGGSGNTIYF.

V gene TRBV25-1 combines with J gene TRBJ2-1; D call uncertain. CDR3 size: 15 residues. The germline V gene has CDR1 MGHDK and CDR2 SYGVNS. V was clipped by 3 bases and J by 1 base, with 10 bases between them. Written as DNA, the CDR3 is TGTGCCAGCAGTGATCGCCTCCTATCCTACAATGAGCAGTTCTTC. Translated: CASSDRLLSYNEQFF. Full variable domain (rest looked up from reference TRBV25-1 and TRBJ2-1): EADIYQTPRYLVIGTGKKITLECSQTMGHDKMYWYQQDPGMELHLIHYSYGVNSTEKGDLSSESTVSRIRTEHFPLTLESARPSHTSQYLCASSDRLLSYNEQFFGPGTRLTVL.

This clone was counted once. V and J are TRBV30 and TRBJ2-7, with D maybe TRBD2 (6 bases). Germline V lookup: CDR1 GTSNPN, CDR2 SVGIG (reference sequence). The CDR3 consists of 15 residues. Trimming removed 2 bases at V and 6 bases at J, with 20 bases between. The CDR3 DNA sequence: TGTGCCTGGAGTCCGATGGGGGGTTACACCCTCGAGCAGTACTTC. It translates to CAWSPMGGYTLEQYF. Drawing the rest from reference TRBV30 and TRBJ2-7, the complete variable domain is SQTIHQWPATLVQPVGSPLSLECTVEGTSNPNLYWYRQAAGRGLQLLFYSVGIGQISSEVPQNLSASRPQDRQFILSSKKLLLSDSGFYLCAWSPMGGYTLEQYFGPGTRLTVT.

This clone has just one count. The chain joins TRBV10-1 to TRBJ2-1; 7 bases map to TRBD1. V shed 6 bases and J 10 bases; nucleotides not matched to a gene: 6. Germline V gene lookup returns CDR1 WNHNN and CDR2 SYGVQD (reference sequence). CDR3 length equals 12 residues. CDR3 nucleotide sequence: TGCGCCAGCAGCCGAACAGGGGACGAGCAGTTCTTC. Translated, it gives CASSRTGDEQFF.

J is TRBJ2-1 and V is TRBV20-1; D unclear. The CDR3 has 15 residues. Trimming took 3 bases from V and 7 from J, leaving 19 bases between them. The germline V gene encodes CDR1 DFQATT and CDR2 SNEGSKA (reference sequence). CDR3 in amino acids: CSASLSAPVGNEQFF. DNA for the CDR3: TGCAGTGCTAGTCTTAGTGCCCCAGTCGGTAATGAGCAGTTCTTC.

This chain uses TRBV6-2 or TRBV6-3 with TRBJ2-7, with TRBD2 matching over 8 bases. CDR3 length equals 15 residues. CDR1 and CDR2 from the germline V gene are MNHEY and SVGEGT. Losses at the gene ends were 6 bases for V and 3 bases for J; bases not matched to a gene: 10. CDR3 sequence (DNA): TGTGCCAGCAGCCTCCGACGGGGACTAGTCTACGAGCAGTACTTC. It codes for CASSLRRGLVYEQYF.

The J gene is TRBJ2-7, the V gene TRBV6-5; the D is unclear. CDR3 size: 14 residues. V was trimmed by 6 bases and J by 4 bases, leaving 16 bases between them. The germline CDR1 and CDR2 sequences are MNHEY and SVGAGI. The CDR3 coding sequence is TGTGCCAGCAGATATACCGGGTCCTCGTACGAGCAGTACTTC. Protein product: CASRYTGSSYEQYF.

CDR3 nucleotides: TGTGCCAGCAGCCAACCGGACGCGTCGGGGGGGTATTTT. Its translation is CASSQPDASGGYF. The rearrangement joins TRBV4-2 to TRBJ2-3; TRBD2 matches at 7 bases. Looked up from germline, CDR1 is LGHNA and CDR2 is YNFKEQ. The CDR3 is made up of 13 amino acids. Losses at the gene ends were 2 bases for V and 14 bases for J; bases not matched to a gene: 10.

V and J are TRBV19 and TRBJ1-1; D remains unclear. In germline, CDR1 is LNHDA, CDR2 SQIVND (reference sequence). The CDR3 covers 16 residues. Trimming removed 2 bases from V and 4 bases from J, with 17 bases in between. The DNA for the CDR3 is TGTGCCAGTAGTATAAAGAGTCAACTTATGGTCACTGAAGCTTTCTTT. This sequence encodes CASSIKSQLMVTEAFF.

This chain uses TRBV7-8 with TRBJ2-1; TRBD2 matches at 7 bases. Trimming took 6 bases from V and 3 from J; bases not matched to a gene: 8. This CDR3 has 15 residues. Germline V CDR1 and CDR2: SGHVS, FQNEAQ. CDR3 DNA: TGTGCCAGCAGTCTGACTAGCCGAATCTACAATGAGCAGTTCTTC. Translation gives CASSLTSRIYNEQFF.